The T cell receptor (beta chain) described here comes from a study of blood T cell repertoires in COVID-19. The wider study: The study drew acute and convalescent COVID-19 samples from the United States, Italy and Spain. PBMCs, B-cell-depleted T cells, or T cells were the source of the cDNA or gDNA that made up the material.

Original processing notes: Estimated nucleated cell counts came from reference gene primer amplification. The method was immunoSEQ multiplex PCR; TCRdb's version includes in-frame clones alone and lacks a portion of them. D and trimming come from the DNA, and the V and J calls and clone size come from that table. The sample has about 140,000 clones, 65% to 85% seen once; the top ten hold around 7.8%. The junction had 4 bases not matched to a gene; V was cut back by 1 base and J by 6 bases. CDR3 length equals 15 residues. Germline loops: CDR1 SGHRS, CDR2 YFSETQ. The chain links TRBV5-1 to TRBJ2-3, with 11 bases lining up with TRBD2. The clonotype comes from a human donor in a cohort sampled during active COVID-19. The material sequenced was peripheral blood. CDR3 in DNA: TGCGCCAGCAGCTTGAATAGCGGGGGGGCCGATACGCAGTATTTT. Protein product: CASSLNSGGADTQYF.